Sequencing of this T cell receptor (beta chain) was carried out in a study of T cells after yellow fever vaccination. In the study overall: It was SMART-Seq v4 Ultra Low Input that prepared the fractions with low cell numbers. General observations from the study: The CD4 compartment and the CD8 compartment contained a small share of clonotypes in common. Clones from primary vaccination mostly reappeared after the booster (over 95% CD4, around 90% CD8).

This clonotype has only a few counts. Its antigen is currently unknown. Germline CDR1 SGHNT, CDR2 YYREEE (reference sequence). The CDR3 is 14 residues long. Trimming removed 4 bases from V and 3 bases from J, with 11 bases in between. 5'RACE template switching produced TCR cDNA carrying a universal primer site and UMIs. TCRdb re-called the 5' RACE reads through MiXCR, storing one row per CDR3 protein. The table has some 320,000 distinct CDR3 sequences, around 8.6% seen once. The receptor's source is a man younger than 35 who received the YFV17D yellow fever vaccine. The V call is TRBV5-4, the J call TRBJ2-4, with D tentatively TRBD1 (6 bases). The material was CD4+ T cells sorted from PBMCs, obtained 5 days after the yellow fever booster vaccination. Here the CDR3 DNA reads TGTGCCAGCAGCCCCAGGGGTGACAAAAACATTCAGTACTTC. This sequence encodes CASSPRGDKNIQYF.